This T cell receptor (beta chain) was sequenced for a study of blood T cells in healthy people across ages (dated by TCRdb to about 2015). Regarding the research as a whole: In model experiments, roughly one uniquely barcoded TCR beta cDNA molecule per two T cells was captured by template switching. To avoid experimental bias, donors of different ages were spread randomly across the sequencing lanes. For two donors (one aged 18 to 30 and one aged 80 or older), the study analyzed two additional independent replicas of 1 million unique cDNA reads from the same blood draw. Age-related changes in TCR beta repertoire diversity were measured in the study by deep sequencing normalized with unique cDNA molecular identifiers. Four age groups were formed from the donors: young (average approximately 15 years), middle-aged (around 39), aged (over 55) and long-lived (82). What the research found in general, with its limitations: As age increased, observed TCR beta diversity per million T cells dropped in a roughly linear way, and a significant reduction was already evident by age 40. Estimates of total diversity based on one million sequenced T cells were regarded as lower bounds and as underestimates. Conclusive comparison of naive and antigen-experienced compartments was prevented by the profiling of bulk unsorted PBMCs. Because donor CMV infection status was unknown, age-related changes in expanded clonotypes were potentially confounded. Compared with the aged group, the long-lived group had more naive CD4+ T cells, fewer expanded clones and increased TCR diversity, suggesting age selection. A strong correlation was found between observed TCR beta diversity and the percentage of naive T cells measured by flow cytometry.

Donors were a few dozen systemically healthy Caucasian individuals from Russia aged roughly 6 to 100 years. Roughly 10 milliliters of peripheral blood were drawn from each donor into EDTA-treated Vacutainer tubes. Ficoll-Paque density-gradient centrifugation was used to isolate PBMCs, with at least 6.5 million per sample. Total RNA, at least 5 micrograms per sample, was extracted from PBMCs with Trizol reagent. Naive CD45RAhigh/CD27high T cell percentages were measured by flow cytometry on a PBMC aliquot from every donor. Libraries were built with 5' RACE. Reads for this sample came from an Illumina HiSeq 2500. A second PCR of about 6 to 12 cycles was run with a J-beta primer mix and a sample-barcoded 5' primer. Each TCR beta cDNA molecule received a unique molecular identifier from a template-switch 5' adaptor carrying 12 random nucleotides. Each sample yielded at least 2.5 million CDR3-containing paired-end reads. First-strand cDNA was synthesized from all RNA with the Mint cDNA synthesis kit, primed by a TRBC-specific oligonucleotide. Following uracil-DNA glycosylase treatment, a first 18-cycle PCR with universal primers M1SS and BC2_uni_R was performed on all cDNA. As for the original processing: Normalization of each sample was performed by random selection of 1 million high-quality reads, each carrying a distinct molecular identifier. Instead of being binned into consensus sequences, reads with shared molecular identifiers were discarded. MiTCR, set to a Q25 quality threshold and the strictest error-elimination algorithm, was used for CDR3 identification, clonotype clustering and error correction. Lower-bound total TCR beta diversity was estimated with a nonparametric unseen species model using Euler transformation. The public sequencing data were trimmed at Q25 with fastp and processed into clonotypes with MiXCR by TCRdb, which kept only in-frame beta chains. Rows merge per CDR3 protein into single entries with the most common DNA and genes. None of the V and J calls come from the authors' own analysis; TCRdb made them. The sample contains over 600,000 distinct CDR3 sequences, around 21% of them found a single time. More than 3% of the sample belongs to the ten largest clones.

Trimming at the junction amounts to 5 bases on V and 8 bases on J, and the germline ends lie 7 bases apart. The CDR3 has 11 amino acids, counting the end cysteine and phenylalanine. The DNA shown is the 33-base CDR3, in frame from base 1. Reading the germline V gene gives CDR1 MNHEY and CDR2 SVGAGI. As concerns this clonotype: What antigen it recognizes has not been identified. No base quality information exists; no much larger clone differs at one position.

This sequence uses TRBV6-5 and TRBJ2-1; too little of a D gene remains to name it. The specimen sequenced was blood. This sequence originates from a man in his 70s in good health. The nucleotides read TGTGCCAGCAGTGCCCGTGATGAGCAGTTCTTC. This encodes CASSARDEQFF.